These 5 T cell receptor beta chains came from one sample sequenced in a study of blood T cell repertoires in COVID-19. Using immunoSEQ multiplex PCR, the repertoire was profiled, and TCRdb retains in-frame clones only, with some absent. The data show about 27,000 clones, with 70% to 85% seen just once and around 2% held by the top ten. Sequenced sample: peripheral blood. The source is a man older than 75 with active or convalescent COVID-19.

The chain has TRBV24-1 and TRBJ2-5; 14 bases align to TRBD2. This CDR3 contains 15 residues. With V trimmed by 5 bases and J by 5 bases, 3 bases remained unmatched. Germline V gene data show CDR1 as KGHDR and CDR2 as SFDVKD. CDR3 amino acids: CATSGGLAGVETQYF. CDR3 bases: TGTGCCACCAGTGGGGGACTAGCGGGAGTTGAGACCCAGTACTTC.

This chain links TRBV20-1 with TRBJ1-1, with D unclear. The CDR3 consists of 13 residues. CDR1 and CDR2 (germline): DFQATT, SNEGSKA (reference sequence). Trimming took off 3 bases at V and 4 bases at J, with 12 bases between the two ends. This CDR3 reads CSASQYRGTEAFF. The CDR3 region has the DNA TGCAGTGCTAGTCAGTACCGTGGCACTGAAGCTTTCTTT.

The CDR3: CASRQSGANYGYTF. The CDR3 nucleotides are TGTGCCAGCCGTCAGAGCGGCGCTAACTATGGCTACACCTTC. The chain combines TRBV28 with TRBJ1-2; D gene unclear. The CDR3 runs to 14 residues. Germline CDR1 reads MDHEN; CDR2 reads SYDVKM. The V end lost 8 bases, the J end lost 0 bases, and 13 bases lay between the germline ends.

The chain employs TRBV27 and TRBJ2-1; TRBD2 aligns across 8 bases. The CDR3 is made up of 12 amino acids. After removal of 3 bases from V and 10 bases from J, the junction contained 2 bases not matched to a gene. Looked up from germline, CDR1 is MNHEY and CDR2 is SMNVEV (reference sequence). For the CDR3, the DNA is TGTGCCAGCAGTTTCGGCGGGGGGGAGCAGTTCTTC. Translation gives CASSFGGGEQFF.

The rearrangement uses TRBV7-8 and TRBJ2-7, with D possibly being TRBD1 (5 bases). The CDR3 sequence is 14 residues long. V lost 2 bases and J 8 bases, leaving 16 bases between the germline ends. Germline CDR1 reads SGHVS; CDR2 reads FQNEAQ. This chain's CDR3 is CASSLQGGPSQQYF. For the CDR3, the DNA is TGTGCCAGCAGCTTACAGGGCGGCCCCTCACAGCAGTACTTC.